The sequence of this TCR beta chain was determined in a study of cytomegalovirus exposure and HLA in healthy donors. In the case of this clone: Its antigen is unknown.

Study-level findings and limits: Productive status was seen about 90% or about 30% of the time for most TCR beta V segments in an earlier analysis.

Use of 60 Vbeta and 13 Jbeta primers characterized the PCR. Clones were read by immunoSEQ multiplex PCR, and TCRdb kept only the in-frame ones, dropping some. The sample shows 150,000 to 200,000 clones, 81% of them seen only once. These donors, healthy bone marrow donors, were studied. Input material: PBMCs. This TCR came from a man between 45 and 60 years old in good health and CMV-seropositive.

The CDR3 reads CAWSPQSYGGYTF. For the CDR3, the DNA is TGTGCCTGGAGTCCTCAGTCATACGGGGGCTACACCTTC. The chain is built from TRBV30 and TRBJ1-2; D call uncertain. Germline CDR1 and CDR2: GTSNPN and SVGIG (reference sequence). CDR3 length equals 13 residues. The V gene lost 2 bases and the J gene lost 8 bases, with 15 bases spanning the gap.